The present entry profiles one T cell receptor beta chain with its context. What it recognizes is unknown. An Oncomine TCR Beta short-read assay was used to sequence the DNA from cultured CD4+ T cells. Via MiXCR, TCRdb re-called the PCR reads, giving one row per CDR3 protein. Of 18,000 or so distinct CDR3 sequences in the sample, 25% to 35% were seen once. Treatment of the sample: roughly 11-day PBMC culture with coronavirus spike peptide pools or control peptides (ViraFEST assay). The data derive from a study of vaccination and CD4 T cells after COVID-19. Material for sequencing was cultured CD4+ T cells from blood. The clonotype originates from a human donor with COVID-19.

The CDR3: CASSLGGPEGYTF. CDR3 nucleotides: TGTGCCAGCAGTTTAGGAGGGCCCGAGGGCTACACCTTC. V gene TRBV12-3 or TRBV12-4 combines with J gene TRBJ1-2; D unresolved. This CDR3 spans 13 amino acids. Trimming pared 1 base from V and 8 bases from J, leaving 11 bases between.